One TCR beta chain is described in this entry. Its antigen is unidentified. Each donor was healthy, and each was a bone marrow donor. This sample is part of a study of cytomegalovirus exposure and HLA in healthy donors. Overall study findings and caveats: Later analysis demonstrated an association between a missense DCLRE1C variant and TCR beta V- and J-gene trimming.

Losses at the gene ends were 9 bases for V and 5 bases for J; bases not matched to a gene: 12. The CDR3 length is 14 residues. The PCR used 60 Vbeta and 13 Jbeta primers. This table comes from immunoSEQ multiplex PCR, and its TCRdb copy is limited to in-frame clones, with some not included. The sample table sets out 150,000 to 200,000 clones. This clonotype was obtained from a woman aged 60-70 years in good health and CMV-seronegative. Input material: PBMCs. The rearrangement uses TRBV23-1 and TRBJ2-5; 7 nucleotides agree with TRBD1. TRBV23-1 has ORF status, its function being uncertain. CDR3 nucleotide sequence: TGCGCCAGGAAGAAAACAGGGGAGCGCGAGACCCAGTACTTC. Translation: CARKKTGERETQYF.